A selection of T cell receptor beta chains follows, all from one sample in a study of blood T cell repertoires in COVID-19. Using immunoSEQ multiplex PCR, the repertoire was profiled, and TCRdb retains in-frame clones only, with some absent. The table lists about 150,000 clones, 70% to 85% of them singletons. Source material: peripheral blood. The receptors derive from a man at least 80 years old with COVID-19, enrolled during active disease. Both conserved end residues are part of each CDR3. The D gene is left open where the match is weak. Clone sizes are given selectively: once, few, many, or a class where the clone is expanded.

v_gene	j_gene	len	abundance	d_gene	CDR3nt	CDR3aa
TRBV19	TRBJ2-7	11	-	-	TGTGCCAGTAGTTCAATAGAGGTGCAGTACTTC	CASSSIEVQYF
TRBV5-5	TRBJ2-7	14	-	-	TGTGCCAGCAGCTCCGAAGCTGTTACCTACGAGCAGTACTTC	CASSSEAVTYEQYF
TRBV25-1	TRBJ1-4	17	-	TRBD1	TGTGCCAGCAGTGCGACGACAGGGGGCGAAGGAGGGGAAAAACTGTTTTTT	CASSATTGGEGGEKLFF
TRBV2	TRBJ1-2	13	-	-	TGTGCCAGCAGTGCAAACGGGTTCGACGGCTACACCTTC	CASSANGFDGYTF
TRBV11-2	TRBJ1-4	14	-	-	TGTGCCAGCAGCCAGGGCCAACAGGCAGGAAAACTGTTTTTT	CASSQGQQAGKLFF
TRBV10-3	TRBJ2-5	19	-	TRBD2	TGTGCCATCAGTGAGTCGATGTCGGGACTAGCGGGGGGGAGAGAGACCCAGTACTTC	CAISESMSGLAGGRETQYF
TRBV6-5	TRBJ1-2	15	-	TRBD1	TGTGCCAGCAGTTACGGGCCGGGACAGGGCTATGGCTACACCTTC	CASSYGPGQGYGYTF
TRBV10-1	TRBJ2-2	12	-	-	TGCGCCAGCACTGACGGGGCCGGGGAGCTGTTTTTT	CASTDGAGELFF
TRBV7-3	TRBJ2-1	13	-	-	TGTGCCAGCAGCGTGACAGGTAACAATGAGCAGTTCTTC	CASSVTGNNEQFF
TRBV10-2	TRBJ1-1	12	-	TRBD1	TGCGCCATCAGACAGGGTGGAACTGAAGCTTTCTTT	CAIRQGGTEAFF
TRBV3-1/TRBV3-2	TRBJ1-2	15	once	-	TGTGCCAGCAGCCAAACGCCAGGTGCTAACTATGGCTACACCTTC	CASSQTPGANYGYTF
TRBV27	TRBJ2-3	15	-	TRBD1	TGTGCCAGCAGTCACGGACAGGGCGGCACAGATACGCAGTATTTT	CASSHGQGGTDTQYF
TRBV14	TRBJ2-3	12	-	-	TGTGCCAGCAGCCCGTCGGTGGATACGCAGTATTTT	CASSPSVDTQYF
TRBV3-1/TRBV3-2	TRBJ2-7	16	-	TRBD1	TGTGCCAGCAGCCAAGGTAGGGGGACAGGGAACTACGAGCAGTACTTC	CASSQGRGTGNYEQYF
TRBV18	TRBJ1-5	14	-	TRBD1	TGTGCCAGCTCACGTGACAGGGTTAACCAGCCCCAGCATTTT	CASSRDRVNQPQHF
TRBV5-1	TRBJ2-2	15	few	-	TGCGCCAGCAATGCGGGGCCGCTAAACACCGGGGAGCTGTTTTTT	CASNAGPLNTGELFF
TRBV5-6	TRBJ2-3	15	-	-	TGTGCCAGCAGCTTCGCCCTGGCAGGCGTAGATACGCAGTATTTT	CASSFALAGVDTQYF
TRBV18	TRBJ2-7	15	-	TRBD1	TGTGCCAGCTCATACTTTGGGACAGGGGACTACGAGCAGTACTTC	CASSYFGTGDYEQYF
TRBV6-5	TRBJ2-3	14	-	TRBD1	TGTGCCAGCGCAGCGACAGGGGGCGCAGATACGCAGTATTTT	CASAATGGADTQYF
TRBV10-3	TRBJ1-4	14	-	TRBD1	TGTGCCATCAGGGACGGGACAGGGGATGAAAAACTGTTTTTT	CAIRDGTGDEKLFF
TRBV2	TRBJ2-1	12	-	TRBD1	TGTGCCGACCGACAGGGTGGCAATGAGCAGTTCTTC	CADRQGGNEQFF
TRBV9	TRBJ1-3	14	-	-	TGTGCCAGCAGCGTAGAAACAACCCCAAACACCATATATTTT	CASSVETTPNTIYF
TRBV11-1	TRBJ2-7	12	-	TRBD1	TGTGCCAGCAGCCCGGACAGGACCGAGCAGTACTTC	CASSPDRTEQYF
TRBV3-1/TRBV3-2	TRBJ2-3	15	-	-	TGTGCCAGCAGCCAACAGGGGAACCCCACAGATACGCAGTATTTT	CASSQQGNPTDTQYF
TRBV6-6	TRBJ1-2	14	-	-	TGTGCCAGCAGTTTATCCGGACTTAACTATGGCTACACCTTC	CASSLSGLNYGYTF
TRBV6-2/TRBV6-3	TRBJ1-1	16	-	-	TGTGCCAGCAGTTCTCCGACAGGAACCTTTTCGAGTGAAGCTTTCTTT	CASSSPTGTFSSEAFF
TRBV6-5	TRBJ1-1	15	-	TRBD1	TGTGCCAGCAGTACAAGGGGGCTAAGGAACACTGAAGCTTTCTTT	CASSTRGLRNTEAFF
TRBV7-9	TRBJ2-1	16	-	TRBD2	TGTGCCAGCAGCCCTTACGGGTTAGCGGGGGTGGTTGAGCAGTTCTTC	CASSPYGLAGVVEQFF
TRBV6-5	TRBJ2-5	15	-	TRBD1	TGTGCCAGCAGTTATCTGGGACAGGTTAAAGAGACCCAGTACTTC	CASSYLGQVKETQYF
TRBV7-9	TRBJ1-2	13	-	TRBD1	TGTGCCAGCAGCGCCGACAGGGTGGATGGCTACACCTTC	CASSADRVDGYTF
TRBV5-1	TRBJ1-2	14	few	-	TGCGCCAGCAGCTTAACCGCGGGATCCTATGGCTACACCTTC	CASSLTAGSYGYTF
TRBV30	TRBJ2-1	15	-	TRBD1	TGTGCCTGGAAGGGTCGGACAGGGGGCTACAATGAGCAGTTCTTC	CAWKGRTGGYNEQFF